This T cell receptor beta chain is from a study of cytomegalovirus exposure and HLA in healthy donors. Those who donated were healthy bone marrow donors. This clone was seen a few times. Its antigen is still unknown. Notes on the study in general: Prior analysis indicated that the majority of TCR beta V segments exhibited productivity approximately 87% or approximately 30% of the time. Most TCR sequences were uncommon, yet certain public TCRs appeared in many donors.

CDR1 is SGHRS, CDR2 YFSETQ, per germline. CDR3 length: 16 residues. With 4 bases clipped from V and 0 bases from J, the junction kept 6 bases outside the gene matches. The PCR employed 60 Vbeta primers together with 13 Jbeta primers. Source study methods: About 10 million of some 80 million unique TCR beta chains were shared, per a later count. TCRdb keeps only in-frame clones here, not all; method: immunoSEQ multiplex PCR. Clonal size and the V and J genes are those of that table, whereas D and trimming came from the DNA. The sample carries 150,000 to 200,000 clones, 70% to 90% recorded once. The receptor's source is a woman younger than 30 in good health and CMV-seronegative. The source material was PBMCs. The chain recombines TRBV5-1 with TRBJ2-3; 9 positions match TRBD1. CDR3: CASSQAGQGSTDTQYF. CDR3 DNA sequence: TGCGCCAGCAGCCAAGCCGGACAGGGGAGCACAGATACGCAGTATTTT.